The entry below gives a single TCR beta chain sequence along with its context. Clones were sequenced by immunoSEQ multiplex PCR, and TCRdb holds only the in-frame ones, with some missing. The sample yields over 20,000 clones, over 65% seen once. The sample comes from a study of PD-1 blockade in classical Hodgkin lymphoma. There was relapse after autologous stem cell transplantation in every patient, and there was variation in brentuximab vedotin exposure. The CDR3 is made up of 18 amino acids. Germline values: CDR1 SEHNR, CDR2 FQNEAQ (reference sequence). J was trimmed by 1 base and V by 5 bases; bases with no gene match: 7.

The chain combines TRBV7-9 with TRBJ2-1; 14 nucleotides agree with TRBD2. This specimen was peripheral blood mononuclear cells (PBMCs), taken before the second cycle of nivolumab. This clonotype was obtained from a human donor with classical Hodgkin lymphoma. Written as DNA, the CDR3 is TGTGCCAGCAGCGCCGGGACTAGCGGGAGTTTTTCCTACAATGAGCAGTTCTTC. It specifies CASSAGTSGSFSYNEQFF. The variable domain in full, completed from reference TRBV7-9 and TRBJ2-1, reads DTGVSQNPRHKITKRGQNVTFRCDPISEHNRLYWYRQTLGQGPEFLTYFQNEAQLEKSRLLSDRFSAERPKGSFSTLEIQRTEQGDSAMYLCASSAGTSGSFSYNEQFFGPGTRLTVL.